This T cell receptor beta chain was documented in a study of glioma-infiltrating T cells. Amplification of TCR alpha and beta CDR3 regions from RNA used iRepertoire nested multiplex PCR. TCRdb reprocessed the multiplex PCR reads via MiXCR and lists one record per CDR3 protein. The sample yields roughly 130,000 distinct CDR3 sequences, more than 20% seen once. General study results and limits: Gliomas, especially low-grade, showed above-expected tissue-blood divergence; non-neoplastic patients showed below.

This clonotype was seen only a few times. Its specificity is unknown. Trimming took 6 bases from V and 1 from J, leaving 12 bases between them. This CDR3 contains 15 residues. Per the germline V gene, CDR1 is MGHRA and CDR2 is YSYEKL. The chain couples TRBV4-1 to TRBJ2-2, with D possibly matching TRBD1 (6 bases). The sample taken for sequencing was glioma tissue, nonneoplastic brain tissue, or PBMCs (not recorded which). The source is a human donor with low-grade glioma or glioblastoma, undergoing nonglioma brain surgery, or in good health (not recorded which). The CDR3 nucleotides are TGCGCCAGCAGTCCTACAGGGATGAACACCGGGGAGCTGTTTTTT. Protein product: CASSPTGMNTGELFF.